Given below is one T cell receptor (beta chain) in context. With a J-beta primer mix and a sample-barcoded 5' primer, a second PCR ran about 7 to 12 cycles. A template-switch adaptor containing 12 random nucleotides labeled each cDNA molecule. One entry per CDR3 protein, called by TCRdb with MiXCR from the 5' RACE reads. The data hold 650,000 to 950,000 distinct CDR3 sequences, with about 42% observed a single time. This sample is drawn from a study of blood T cells in healthy people across ages. The ends lost 6 bases at V and 2 bases at J; junction bases unmatched: 9. Germline loops: CDR1 MNHEY, CDR2 SVGEGT. The CDR3 consists of 16 residues.

The sequencing sample was made of blood. V usage is TRBV6-2 or TRBV6-3 and J usage is TRBJ2-1; TRBD2 matches at 8 bases. The TCR comes from a man aged 55 to 70 in good health. The CDR3 DNA is TGTGCCAGCAGGCAGGCGGGGGGCGGGGCCTACAATGAGCAGTTCTTC. Translated: CASRQAGGGAYNEQFF.